This passage covers 25 T cell receptor beta chains from one sample sequenced in a study of blood T cell repertoires in COVID-19. Profiled with immunoSEQ multiplex PCR; TCRdb holds only in-frame clones, not every one. The table shows under 200,000 clones, with 86% occurring only once. The sample comprised PBMCs or T cells enriched from blood (not recorded which). The receptor source for this set is a man between 40 and 49 years old with acute COVID-19.

The chain has TRBV27 and TRBJ1-2, with D possibly matching TRBD1 (5 bases). Germline CDR1 is MNHEY and CDR2 is SMNVEV (reference sequence). The CDR3 length is 15 residues. The V end was cut by 5 bases, the J end by 4 bases, with 17 bases between. The CDR3 reads CASSAVRGFVYGYTF. The CDR3, as DNA: TGTGCCAGCAGTGCTGTTAGGGGCTTCGTCTATGGCTACACCTTC.

This clone showed up just once. This sequence joins TRBV7-2 and TRBJ2-5, with TRBD1 identical over 8 bases. The CDR3 length is 17 residues. The ends lost 1 base at V and 6 bases at J; junction bases unmatched: 13. Germline lookup yields CDR1 SGHTA and CDR2 FQGNSA. In DNA form, the CDR3 reads TGTGCCAGCAGCTTAGGTGTAGAGGGGACAGGCGGGAAGACCCAGTACTTC. Translation: CASSLGVEGTGGKTQYF.

This clone was seen once. The V call is TRBV29-1, the J call TRBJ2-3; D is perhaps TRBD1 (6 bases). This CDR3 contains 14 residues. Trimming removed 6 bases at V and 3 bases at J, with 16 bases between. Germline V CDR1 and CDR2: SQVTM, ANQGSEA. The CDR3 nucleotides read TGCAGCGTCCCCGGGACACAATTAACAGATACGCAGTATTTT. Protein product: CSVPGTQLTDTQYF.

This chain uses TRBV28 with TRBJ1-2; no clear D. Germline V lookup: CDR1 MDHEN, CDR2 SYDVKM. The length of the CDR3 is 15 residues. The V gene lost 6 bases and the J gene lost 2 bases, with 16 bases spanning the gap. The CDR3 here is CASSPREEGNYGYTF. The CDR3 bases are TGTGCCAGCAGCCCCCGGGAGGAGGGCAACTATGGCTACACCTTC.

The chain couples TRBV6-6 to TRBJ1-5; TRBD1 aligns across 9 bases. V was pared by 6 bases and J by 7 bases, with 10 bases of the junction left unmatched. From germline, CDR1 is MNHNY and CDR2 SVGAGI (reference sequence). CDR3 size: 15 residues. Here the CDR3 DNA reads TGTGCCAGCAGACCTACAGGGGGCCAAGGCCAGCCCCAGCATTTT. Protein: CASRPTGGQGQPQHF.

This chain uses TRBV28 with TRBJ1-4; D remains unclear. V lost 8 bases and J lost 11, with 12 bases in between. The CDR3 covers 11 residues. Germline V gene sequence: CDR1 MDHEN, CDR2 SYDVKM. CDR3 protein: CASLTQNKLFF. The CDR3 region has the DNA TGTGCCAGCCTTACACAGAATAAACTGTTTTTT.

The chain employs TRBV24-1 and TRBJ1-5; possibly TRBD1 for D (6 bases). Per germline, CDR1 KGHDR and CDR2 SFDVKD. The CDR3 is made up of 17 amino acids. Trimming cost V 4 bases and J 0 bases, with 15 bases left between them. The CDR3 region is CATSDSRDTYSNQPQHF. The DNA of the CDR3 is TGTGCCACCAGTGACTCACGGGACACCTATAGCAATCAGCCCCAGCATTTT.

This clone is a singleton in its sample. V and J are TRBV11-2 and TRBJ2-1; 7 bases map to TRBD1. V dropped 7 bases and J dropped 1; count of bases not matched to a gene: 10. This CDR3 region has 16 residues. CDR1 and CDR2 (germline): SGHAT, FQNNGV. The CDR3 loop reads CASTNRGRSSYNEQFF. In DNA form, the CDR3 reads TGTGCCAGCACCAATAGGGGGCGGTCTTCCTACAATGAGCAGTTCTTC.

The CDR3 protein is CASSTDRDSPLHF. CDR3 coding DNA: TGTGCCAGCAGTACGGACAGGGACTCACCCCTCCACTTT. The V call is TRBV6-5, the J call TRBJ1-6, with 8 bases lining up with TRBD1. V lost 5 bases, J lost 10 bases, and 4 bases stayed unmatched. Germline V gene sequence: CDR1 MNHEY, CDR2 SVGAGI. The CDR3 contains 13 residues.

J is TRBJ2-2 and V is TRBV7-3, with 14 bases identical to TRBD2. V shed 1 base and J 6 bases; nucleotides not matched to a gene: 4. CDR3 length equals 17 residues. Germline-derived CDR1 and CDR2 are SGHTA and FQGTGA. The CDR3 protein is CASSLIGLAGGSGELFF. Here the CDR3 DNA reads TGTGCCAGCAGCTTAATTGGACTAGCGGGAGGTTCCGGGGAGCTGTTTTTT.

V usage is TRBV2 and J usage is TRBJ1-1, with D uncertain. This CDR3 comprises 8 residues. Trimming stripped 6 bases from V and 14 bases from J, with 7 bases between. CDR1 is SNHLY and CDR2 is FYNNEI in the germline V gene. The CDR3 sequence: CASREGFF. The CDR3 DNA follows: TGTGCCAGCAGGGAGGGATTCTTT.

The chain combines TRBV5-1 with TRBJ2-2; 9 bases are shared with TRBD2. CDR1 and CDR2 from the germline V gene are SGHRS and YFSETQ. Losses at the gene ends were 4 bases for V and 6 bases for J; bases not matched to a gene: 10. The CDR3 loop spans 16 amino acids. In DNA, the CDR3 is TGCGCCAGCAGCCTGAGGGTAGCGGGAGCCCCCGGGGAGCTGTTTTTT. Its protein is CASSLRVAGAPGELFF.

The V gene is TRBV4-3, the J gene TRBJ2-2; 12 nucleotides match TRBD2. Germline assignment: CDR1 LGHNA and CDR2 YSLEER. Losses at the gene ends were 8 bases for V and 8 bases for J; bases not matched to a gene: 3. The CDR3 covers 13 residues. In DNA, the CDR3 is TGCGCCAGCCGCGGACTAGCGGGAGGGGAGCTGTTTTTT. Translated: CASRGLAGGELFF.

The table lists this clone with a few counts. The V and J genes are TRBV19 and TRBJ1-1, with D perhaps TRBD1 (5 bases). V shed 6 bases and J shed 9 bases, with 20 bases lying between them. The CDR3 sequence is 14 residues long. Germline V gene data show CDR1 as LNHDA and CDR2 as SQIVND (reference sequence). The CDR3 spells CASSPPGRGAQAFF. The DNA for the CDR3 is TGTGCCAGTAGCCCCCCCGGGCGGGGCGCCCAAGCTTTCTTT.

CDR3 loop: CASSLVKSFSGVLDEQYF. CDR3 in DNA: TGTGCCAGCAGCTTAGTAAAATCGTTCTCGGGAGTTCTCGACGAGCAGTACTTC. J is TRBJ2-7 and V is TRBV7-2; tentative D call: TRBD2 (6 bases). CDR3 length: 18 residues. Germline assignment: CDR1 SGHTA and CDR2 FQGNSA. V dropped 1 base and J dropped 5 bases, with 24 bases sitting between them. The full variable domain, in which reference TRBV7-2 and TRBJ2-7 provide the parts outside the CDR3, is GAGVSQSPSNKVTEKGKDVELRCDPISGHTALYWYRQSLGQGLEFLIYFQGNSAPDKSGLPSDRFSAERTGGSVSTLTIQRTQQEDSAVYLCASSLVKSFSGVLDEQYFGPGTRLTVT.

The chain has TRBV12-3 or TRBV12-4 and TRBJ1-6, with D uncertain. The CDR3 is 11 residues long. V lost 5 bases to trimming and J lost 10 bases, with 6 bases between them. In nucleotides, the CDR3 is TGTGCCAGCAGTCATGTCTCACCCCTCCACTTT. Translated, it gives CASSHVSPLHF.

Remarks on this clone: Compared with germline, one end of the junction differs, possibly owing to a read error. The chain couples TRBV7-3 to TRBJ2-3; 9 nucleotides match TRBD2. The CDR3 extends over 15 amino acids. Germline assignment: CDR1 SGHTA and CDR2 FQGTGA. CDR3 DNA: TGTGCCAGCAGCCTAACTAGCGGGAGCACAGATACGCAGTATTTT. Translation gives CASSLTSGSTDTQYF.

The chain uses TRBV6-5 and TRBJ2-6, with D possibly being TRBD2 (6 bases). The CDR3 is 15 amino acids. Trimming removed 6 bases from V and 8 bases from J, with 17 bases in between. CDR1 and CDR2 from the germline V gene are MNHEY and SVGAGI. CDR3 sequence: CASRRGTLLTNVLTF. The CDR3 DNA is TGTGCCAGCAGACGGGGGACCCTCTTAACCAACGTCCTGACTTTC.

CDR3 loop: CASSLVTSGGHNEQFF. The DNA for the CDR3 is TGTGCCAGCAGCTTAGTAACTAGCGGGGGCCACAATGAGCAGTTCTTC. The V and J genes are TRBV7-2 and TRBJ2-1, with 11 nucleotides matching TRBD2. CDR1 and CDR2 (germline): SGHTA, FQGNSA. The V gene end was trimmed by 1 base and the J gene end by 5 bases; junction bases not matched to a gene: 4. The CDR3 is 16 amino acids.

The V and J genes are TRBV5-1 and TRBJ1-1; perhaps TRBD1 as D (5 bases). This CDR3 comprises 12 residues. V was cut by 2 bases and J by 6 bases, with 8 bases left in between. Per germline, CDR1 SGHRS and CDR2 YFSETQ. CDR3 coding DNA: TGCGCCAGCAGCTTAAGGGGCCCTGAAGCTTTCTTT. Protein: CASSLRGPEAFF.

V and J are TRBV11-2 and TRBJ1-1; 7 positions agree with TRBD1. Germline-derived CDR1 and CDR2 are SGHAT and FQNNGV. V was clipped by 6 bases and J by 0 bases; unmatched bases: 7. CDR3 size: 15 residues. The CDR3 loop reads CASRSRGTMNTEAFF. DNA of the CDR3: TGTGCCAGCAGGAGCAGGGGGACGATGAACACTGAAGCTTTCTTT.

This clone occurred a few times. This sequence joins TRBV28 and TRBJ2-7; a weak D match, TRBD2 (5 bases). Germline V gene lookup returns CDR1 MDHEN and CDR2 SYDVKM. The CDR3 contains 13 residues. V was cut by 8 bases and J by 4 bases, with 15 bases left in between. CDR3 sequence (DNA): TGTGCCAGCCGGGATTCACCCTTTTACGAGCAGTACTTC. Amino acids: CASRDSPFYEQYF.

V is TRBV2 and J is TRBJ2-1, with 8 bases identical to TRBD2. The CDR3 is 15 amino acids. V lost 7 bases, J lost 6 bases, and 11 bases stayed unmatched. Germline CDR1 is SNHLY and CDR2 is FYNNEI. The CDR3 loop reads CASKDPAGVPNEQFF. In DNA form, the CDR3 reads TGTGCCAGCAAAGATCCAGCGGGGGTTCCCAATGAGCAGTTCTTC.

V gene TRBV4-1 combines with J gene TRBJ1-6; D gene unclear. Germline lookup yields CDR1 MGHRA and CDR2 YSYEKL. The ends were cut back, 1 base at V and 1 base at J, with 11 bases in the middle. This CDR3 is built from 17 residues. The CDR3 DNA reads TGCGCCAGCAGCCAAGGTGGGAGATGGTCCTATAATTCACCCCTCCACTTT. Translated, it gives CASSQGGRWSYNSPLHF.

The chain has TRBV12-3 or TRBV12-4 and TRBJ1-5; TRBD1 is a possible D gene (6 bases). Trimming shortened V by 4 bases and J by 8 bases, and 12 bases separated the two germline ends. This CDR3 has 13 residues. CDR3 sequence reads: CASSSNRAEPQHF. Here the CDR3 DNA reads TGTGCCAGCAGTTCGAACAGGGCTGAGCCCCAGCATTTT.